This T cell receptor beta chain was sequenced for a study of T cell responses to AZD1222 COVID-19 vaccine. Repertoires were generated with immunoSEQ multiplex PCR, while TCRdb's copy carries only in-frame clones and drops some. The sample includes approximately 190,000 clones, almost 95% of them seen just once. Study-wide findings and caveats: Females outnumbered males among donors, who were mostly white British; clonal diversity was possibly underestimated. Close to half of all spike-specific TCRs reportedly target regions of the variants that are unmutated. Increases in Spike-specific TCR breadth and depth were seen after two AZD1222 doses.

CDR3 length: 15 amino acids. The germline gives CDR1 SGHTA, CDR2 FQGTGA. Deletions cut 6 bases from V and 4 bases from J, with 16 bases between. About this clone itself: As yet, its antigen is unknown.

This receptor was obtained from an adult in good health. The sample consisted of peripheral blood, taken on day 0 of AZD1222 vaccination. This chain joins TRBV7-3 and TRBJ2-1; D unresolved. The CDR3 here is CASRSGRTVYNEQFF. CDR3 sequence (DNA): TGTGCCAGCAGGTCCGGGCGGACGGTGTACAATGAGCAGTTCTTC.